This TCR beta chain was found in a study of T cells in Graves' hyperthyroidism and ophthalmopathy. Study-wide results and caveats: Ophthalmopathy was distinguished from stable hyperthyroidism by 13 V-J signatures. Most clonotypes expanded in the thyroid (above 0.001) were also present in blood.

This clonotype was detected many times. Its antigen is still unknown. RNA transcripts served as the template for amplifying TCR beta CDR3 regions. An initial round of RT-PCR targeting the TCR CDR3 relied on the HTBI primer set. TCRdb reanalysed the multiplex PCR reads using MiXCR and keeps one entry per CDR3 protein. The sample includes roughly 660,000 distinct CDR3 sequences, approximately 15% of them seen just once. V shed 6 bases and J 0 bases; nucleotides not matched to a gene: 6. The CDR3 sequence is 15 residues long. CDR1 is MDHEN, CDR2 SYDVKM, per germline. Patients were excluded because of uncontrolled infection, other autoimmune disease, pregnancy or lactation. A roughly 10 ml volume of fresh peripheral blood provided the PBMCs.

The sequence derives from a man aged 45-65 years with Graves' hyperthyroidism. The chain carries TRBV28 and TRBJ2-3; 7 nucleotides line up with TRBD1. The sequenced material came from blood. CDR3 in DNA: TGTGCCAGCAGCCACCGGGACAGTAGCACAGATACGCAGTATTTT. Translating gives CASSHRDSSTDTQYF. The variable domain in full, with the rest retrieved from reference TRBV28 and TRBJ2-3, is DVKVTQSSRYLVKRTGEKVFLECVQDMDHENMFWYRQDPGLGLRLIYFSYDVKMKEKGDIPEGYSVSREKKERFSLILESASTNQTSMYLCASSHRDSSTDTQYFGPGTRLTVL.